This TCR beta chain was sequenced for a study of cytomegalovirus exposure and HLA in healthy donors. Study in general: The roughly 100 million unique TCR beta sequences, from 150 million to 200 million T cells, were found by an earlier analysis. Findings of the study overall: Some segments of the V type, notably TRBV6-2 and TRBV6-3, were excluded as indistinguishable. According to a later analysis, most TCR beta chains associated with CMV appeared HLA-restricted. In all likelihood, a cluster of highly shared sequence variants was a sequencing artifact.

Germline CDR1 and CDR2: SGDLS and YYNGEE. The V end was cut by 3 bases, the J end by 3 bases, with 10 bases between. The CDR3 is 13 residues long. Details on this clone: The antigen is undetermined.

The PCR ran on 60 Vbeta and 13 Jbeta primers. Profiling relied on immunoSEQ multiplex PCR, and the TCRdb table lists in-frame clones only, not all of them. Among fewer than 250,000 clones, approximately 80% were seen once, and the ten largest hold 0.71%. This TCR derives from a boy under 10 years old in good health and CMV-seronegative. The genes are TRBV9 and TRBJ2-7, with D perhaps matching TRBD2 (5 bases). Specimen: PBMCs. CDR3 DNA: TGTGCCAGCAGCGGTAGCGCGAACTACGAGCAGTACTTC. Amino acid sequence: CASSGSANYEQYF.